The sequence of this T cell receptor (beta chain) was determined in a study of blood T cell repertoires in COVID-19. Across the whole study: Samples taken during acute and convalescent COVID-19 were collected in the United States, Italy and Spain. PBMCs, B-cell-depleted T cells, or T cells were the source of the cDNA or gDNA that made up the material.

The V and J ends lost 6 bases and 1 base, in that order; junction bases with no gene match: 4. CDR1 and CDR2 from the germline V gene are WSHSY and SAAADI. The CDR3 consists of 14 residues. Per the study methods: How many nucleated cells were present was estimated from reference gene primer amplification. Profiling relied on immunoSEQ multiplex PCR, and the TCRdb table lists in-frame clones only, not all of them. D and trimming come from the DNA, and the V and J calls and clone size come from that table. The data contain around 300,000 clones, 65% to 90% of them singletons. Sequenced: peripheral blood. The chain couples TRBV10-2 to TRBJ1-2; 8 bases line up with TRBD1. The receptor's source is a human donor in a cohort sampled during active COVID-19. CDR3 in DNA: TGCGCCAGCAGGCGGGACAGGCATAACTATGGCTACACCTTC. This gives the protein CASRRDRHNYGYTF.